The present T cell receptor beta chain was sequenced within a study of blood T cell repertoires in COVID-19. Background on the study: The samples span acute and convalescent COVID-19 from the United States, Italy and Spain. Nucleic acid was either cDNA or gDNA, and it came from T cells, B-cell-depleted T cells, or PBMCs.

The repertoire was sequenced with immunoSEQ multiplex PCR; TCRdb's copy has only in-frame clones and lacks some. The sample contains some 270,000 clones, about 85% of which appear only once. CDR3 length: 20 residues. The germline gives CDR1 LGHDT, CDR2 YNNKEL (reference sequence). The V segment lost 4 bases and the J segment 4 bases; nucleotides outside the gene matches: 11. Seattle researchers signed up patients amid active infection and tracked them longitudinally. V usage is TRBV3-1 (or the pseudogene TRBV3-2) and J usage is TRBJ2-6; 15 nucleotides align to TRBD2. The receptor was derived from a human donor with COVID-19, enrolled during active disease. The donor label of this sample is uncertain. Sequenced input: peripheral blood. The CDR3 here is CASSPSGLAGGPDGANVLTF. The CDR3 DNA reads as TGTGCCAGCAGCCCGTCGGGACTAGCGGGAGGCCCGGACGGGGCCAACGTCCTGACTTTC.